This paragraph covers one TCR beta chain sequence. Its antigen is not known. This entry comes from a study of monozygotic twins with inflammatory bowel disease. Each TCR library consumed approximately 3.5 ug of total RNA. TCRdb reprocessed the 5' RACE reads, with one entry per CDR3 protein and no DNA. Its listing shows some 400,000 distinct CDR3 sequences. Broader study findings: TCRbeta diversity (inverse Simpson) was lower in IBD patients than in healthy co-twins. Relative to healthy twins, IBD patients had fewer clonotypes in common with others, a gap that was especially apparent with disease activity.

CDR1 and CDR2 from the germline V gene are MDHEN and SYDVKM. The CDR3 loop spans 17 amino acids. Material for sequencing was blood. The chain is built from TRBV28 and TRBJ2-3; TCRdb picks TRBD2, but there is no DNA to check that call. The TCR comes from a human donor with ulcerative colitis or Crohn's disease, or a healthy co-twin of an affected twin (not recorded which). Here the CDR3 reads CASLGLAETYSTDTQYF. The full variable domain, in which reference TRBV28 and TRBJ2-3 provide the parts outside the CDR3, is DVKVTQSSRYLVKRTGEKVFLECVQDMDHENMFWYRQDPGLGLRLIYFSYDVKMKEKGDIPEGYSVSREKKERFSLILESASTNQTSMYLCASLGLAETYSTDTQYFGPGTRLTVL.